Following are 26 T cell receptor beta chains from one sample sequenced in a study of CD8 T cells in ankylosing spondylitis (dated by TCRdb to about 2017). Library preparation was by 5' RACE. TCRdb records Illumina HiSeq 2500 as the sequencer. TCRdb passed the public sequencing reads through fastp at Q25 and MiXCR, retaining productive beta sequences. Entries are consolidated by CDR3 protein sequence, retaining the most common genes and DNA. In this sample the table shows 250,000 or so distinct CDR3 sequences, roughly 25% of which occur a single time. Over 0.55% of the sample is in the top ten clones. Sequenced material: blood, either unsorted or a sorted T cell fraction (not recorded which). Receptor source: a male donor with ankylosing spondylitis or in good health (not recorded which).

This clonotype was detected only a few times. This chain joins TRBV12-3 or TRBV12-4 and TRBJ1-2; D not resolved. Trimming cost V 10 bases and J 3 bases, with 12 bases left between them. This CDR3 has 12 amino acids. This CDR3 reads CATGSLYYGYTF. The CDR3 DNA reads TGTGCCACCGGGAGCCTCTACTATGGCTACACCTTC.

This clonotype was counted ten times or more. This chain connects TRBV20-1 to TRBJ2-3; TRBD2 matches at 10 bases. The germline V gene encodes CDR1 DFQATT and CDR2 SNEGSKA (reference sequence). Trimming cost V 6 bases and J 0 bases; bases outside gene matches: 15. This CDR3 has 18 amino acids. The CDR3 here is CSANPLSGLAVSTDTQYF. CDR3 in DNA: TGCAGTGCGAACCCTCTTTCAGGACTAGCGGTGAGCACAGATACGCAGTATTTT.

There are many counts of this clonotype. The J gene is TRBJ1-5, the V gene TRBV15, with D unresolved. The CDR3 loop spans 14 amino acids. Germline CDR1 is LNHNV and CDR2 is YYDKDF (reference sequence). Trimming took 4 bases from V and 0 from J, leaving 7 bases between them. The CDR3 coding sequence is TGTGCCACCAGCAAGATAGATAGCAATCAGCCCCAGCATTTT. Translating gives CATSKIDSNQPQHF.

This sequence joins TRBV6-1 and TRBJ2-3, with 10 positions matching TRBD2. This CDR3 spans 15 amino acids. CDR1 is MNHNS and CDR2 is SASEGT in the germline V gene. The junction had 5 bases not matched to a gene; V was cut back by 6 bases and J by 2 bases. The CDR3 spells CASRERGGYTDTQYF. The CDR3 DNA sequence: TGTGCCAGCAGAGAGCGGGGGGGCTACACAGATACGCAGTATTTT.

This clonotype has a count of ten or more. The rearrangement uses TRBV12-3 or TRBV12-4 and TRBJ2-7; D possibly corresponds to TRBD1 (6 bases). This CDR3 has 15 amino acids. V dropped 6 bases and J dropped 2 bases, with 17 bases sitting between them. The CDR3 DNA reads as TGTGCCAGCAGACGTGGGGCAGGGACAACCTACGAGCAGTACTTC. This codes for CASRRGAGTTYEQYF.

This chain links TRBV5-6 with TRBJ2-3, with D possibly matching TRBD1 (6 bases). This CDR3 is built from 15 residues. Germline V gene sequence: CDR1 SGHDT, CDR2 YYEEEE. V was shortened by 2 bases and J by 2 bases, with 12 bases between the two germline ends. CDR3 coding DNA: TGTGCCAGCAGCTTCACCGACAGGTCCACAGATACGCAGTATTTT. It is translated as CASSFTDRSTDTQYF.

The V and J genes are TRBV6-1 and TRBJ2-1, with 13 bases that match TRBD2. The CDR3 totals 17 residues. J lost 0 bases, V lost 7 bases, and 6 bases had no gene match. Germline assignment: CDR1 MNHNS and CDR2 SASEGT. CDR3 coding DNA: TGTGCCAGCATGAGGACTAGCGGGGGCAGCTCCTACAATGAGCAGTTCTTC. This gives the protein CASMRTSGGSSYNEQFF.

On this clonotype itself: This may come from a read error, since a much larger clone is one base off. This chain joins TRBV25-1 and TRBJ2-7; D could derive from TRBD1 or TRBD2 (6 bases each). The CDR3 sequence is 14 residues long. V lost 2 bases to trimming and J lost 5 bases, with 13 bases between them. In germline, CDR1 is MGHDK, CDR2 SYGVNS. In DNA form, the CDR3 reads TGTGCCAGCAGTGAAAGGGGGACTCAAAACGAGCAGTACTTC. It yields the protein CASSERGTQNEQYF.

The chain recombines TRBV12-3 or TRBV12-4 with TRBJ2-2; TRBD1 agrees at 10 bases. The CDR3 length is 15 residues. Losses at the gene ends were 4 bases for V and 1 base for J; bases not matched to a gene: 0. The CDR3 here is CASSWDRGNTGELFF. In nucleotides, the CDR3 is TGTGCCAGCAGTTGGGACAGGGGGAACACCGGGGAGCTGTTTTTT.

J is TRBJ1-1 and V is TRBV29-1, with unresolved D. Looked up from germline, CDR1 is SQVTM and CDR2 is ANQGSEA. Between the trimmed V and J ends, which lost 5 bases and 4 bases, there was a span of 14 bases. The CDR3 extends over 13 amino acids. The CDR3 DNA is TGCAGCGTTCAACGGGGTGTGGGCACTGAAGCTTTCTTT. This sequence encodes CSVQRGVGTEAFF.

The chain couples TRBV6-1 to TRBJ2-7, with D possibly matching TRBD2 (5 bases). The germline V and J ends were trimmed by 2 bases and 3 bases, with 11 bases remaining between them. The germline V gene has CDR1 MNHNS and CDR2 SASEGT. The CDR3 totals 14 residues. The CDR3 reads CASSEIVEVYEQYF. DNA for the CDR3: TGTGCCAGCAGTGAAATTGTGGAGGTCTACGAGCAGTACTTC.

This clonotype was found a few times. The chain recombines TRBV12-3 or TRBV12-4 with TRBJ2-1; D is undetermined. Deletions cut 1 base from V and 6 bases from J, with 7 bases between. The CDR3 has 13 residues. DNA of the CDR3: TGTGCCAGCAGTTTAGGCGAGGTCAATGAGCAGTTCTTC. Translating gives CASSLGEVNEQFF.

The chain carries TRBV7-6 and TRBJ2-7; D is possibly TRBD1 (5 bases). Germline CDR1 is SGHVS and CDR2 is FNYEAQ. The V gene lost 7 bases and the J gene lost 0 bases, with 13 bases spanning the gap. The CDR3 loop spans 14 amino acids. CDR3 in DNA: TGTGCCAGCATTGTGGACACCCACTCCTACGAGCAGTACTTC. Protein product: CASIVDTHSYEQYF.

The rearrangement uses TRBV18 and TRBJ2-5; no definite D call. CDR1 KGHSH and CDR2 LQKENI come from the germline V gene. The CDR3 sequence is 14 residues long. V was shortened by 0 bases and J by 4 bases, with 9 bases between the two germline ends. The CDR3 here is CASSPPPGIETQYF. The CDR3 bases are TGTGCCAGCTCACCACCGCCGGGTATAGAGACCCAGTACTTC.

This chain joins TRBV28 and TRBJ2-3; D gene uncertain. The CDR3 runs to 12 residues. Trimming left V 5 bases short and J 6 bases short, with 9 bases between. Looked up from germline, CDR1 is MDHEN and CDR2 is SYDVKM. The CDR3 protein is CASSPSRDTQYF. The CDR3 DNA is TGTGCCAGCAGTCCATCCAGGGATACGCAGTATTTT.

The chain carries TRBV20-1 and TRBJ2-3; 14 bases are a match to TRBD2. V lost 6 bases to trimming and J lost 5 bases; unmatched junction nucleotides: 7. This CDR3 contains 15 residues. Looked up from germline, CDR1 is DFQATT and CDR2 is SNEGSKA (reference sequence). CDR3 sequence reads: CSARLAGGPRDTQYF. The CDR3 coding sequence is TGCAGTGCCAGACTAGCGGGGGGGCCTAGAGATACGCAGTATTTT.

V is TRBV20-1 and J is TRBJ2-5; TRBD2 aligns across 11 bases. This CDR3 has 15 amino acids. Germline lookup yields CDR1 DFQATT and CDR2 SNEGSKA (reference sequence). V shed 6 bases and J 6 bases; nucleotides not matched to a gene: 12. The CDR3 spells CSAPPLAGGPQTQYF. The DNA for the CDR3 is TGCAGTGCACCCCCCCTAGCGGGGGGCCCCCAGACCCAGTACTTC.

The CDR3 nucleotides are TGTGCCAGCAGTTTGACAGGGGTGGATGAGCAGTTCTTC. Translated: CASSLTGVDEQFF. The chain uses TRBV12-3 or TRBV12-4 and TRBJ2-1; 8 positions match TRBD1. The CDR3 covers 13 residues. V trimming: 3 bases; J trimming: 8 bases; junction bases outside the gene matches: 3.

The sample holds a few counts of this clonotype. The rearrangement uses TRBV12-3 or TRBV12-4 and TRBJ2-1, with TRBD2 as a possible D gene (6 bases). Trimming removed 5 bases at V and 9 bases at J, with 17 bases between. The CDR3 runs to 14 residues. The CDR3 coding sequence is TGTGCCAGCAGTCCCAGCGGGTCTTATAGTGAGCAGTTCTTC. Translation: CASSPSGSYSEQFF.

The chain recombines TRBV12-3 or TRBV12-4 with TRBJ2-3; no firm D call. The CDR3 runs to 12 residues. The V end was cut by 5 bases, the J end by 5 bases, with 8 bases between. As DNA, the CDR3 is TGTGCCAGCAGTGGTCCGATAGATACGCAGTATTTT. Translating it yields CASSGPIDTQYF.

V usage is TRBV2 and J usage is TRBJ2-4; D not certain. This CDR3 contains 13 residues. Trimming pared 5 bases from V and 8 bases from J, leaving 13 bases between. The germline CDR1 and CDR2 sequences are SNHLY and FYNNEI. In DNA, the CDR3 is TGTGCCAGCAGTCTACCTAACCGGGACATTCAGTACTTC. Residues: CASSLPNRDIQYF. Full variable domain (missing parts from reference TRBV2 and TRBJ2-4): EPEVTQTPSHQVTQMGQEVILRCVPISNHLYFYWYRQILGQKVEFLVSFYNNEISEKSEIFDDQFSVERPDGSNFTLKIRSTKLEDSAMYFCASSLPNRDIQYFGAGTRLSVL.

This chain connects TRBV7-8 to TRBJ2-1; D unclear. The length of the CDR3 is 16 residues. Trimming shortened V by 1 base and J by 2 bases, and 12 bases separated the two germline ends. Looked up from germline, CDR1 is SGHVS and CDR2 is FQNEAQ. CDR3 coding DNA: TGTGCCAGCAGCTTAGGACCACTCAACGCCTACAATGAGCAGTTCTTC. It encodes CASSLGPLNAYNEQFF.

This clonotype came up a few times. This chain uses TRBV10-3 with TRBJ2-1; 10 positions agree with TRBD2. The V gene's germline CDR1 is ENHRY and CDR2 SYGVKD. The CDR3 is 14 amino acids. Losses at the gene ends were 4 bases for V and 7 bases for J; bases not matched to a gene: 4. CDR3: CAISGVSGGNEQFF. The CDR3 coding sequence is TGTGCCATCAGTGGGGTTAGCGGGGGGAATGAGCAGTTCTTC.

This clonotype was seen ten or more times. The chain joins TRBV10-3 to TRBJ2-7, with 11 positions matching TRBD1. Germline V lookup: CDR1 ENHRY, CDR2 SYGVKD. CDR3 length: 17 residues. Losses at the gene ends were 2 bases for V and 4 bases for J; bases not matched to a gene: 10. The CDR3 bases are TGTGCCATCAGTGAGCAAAAGGCCGGGACAGGGGGTTACGAGCAGTACTTC. It is translated as CAISEQKAGTGGYEQYF.

This clonotype turned up a few times. The gene calls are TRBV20-1 and TRBJ1-1, with 8 positions matching TRBD1. The J segment lost 7 bases and the V segment lost 5 bases, leaving 9 bases of the junction unmatched. CDR3 length: 13 amino acids. Germline V CDR1 and CDR2: DFQATT, SNEGSKA (reference sequence). The CDR3 region is CSARTGRAGEAFF. The CDR3 DNA sequence: TGCAGTGCTCGGACAGGGAGGGCTGGTGAAGCTTTCTTT.

This clonotype was counted a few times. V usage is TRBV20-1 and J usage is TRBJ1-3; D is possibly TRBD1 (5 bases). The CDR3 contains 13 residues. Germline V gene lookup returns CDR1 DFQATT and CDR2 SNEGSKA (reference sequence). V was clipped by 5 bases and J by 6 bases, with 14 bases between them. CDR3 sequence (DNA): TGCAGTGCTCGGGTGAGCAGGGAAAACACCATATATTTT. Amino acids: CSARVSRENTIYF.